The rows below give T cell receptor beta chains drawn from one sample of a study of post-analysis software for immune sequencing data. Via MiXCR, TCRdb re-called the PCR reads, giving one row per CDR3 protein. The sample comprises about 800,000 distinct CDR3 sequences, roughly 29% of which are singletons, and about 0.5% rests with the top ten. Sample: blood. The receptor set was obtained from a girl aged 5 to 17 with multiple sclerosis. CDR3s include the opening cysteine and the closing phenylalanine or tryptophan. D genes are given only for firm matches. The size field is filled for only some rows; it gives once, few, many or a size class.

clone size: few
V gene: TRBV12-3/TRBV12-4
D gene: .
J gene: TRBJ1-2
CDR3 DNA: TGTGCCAGCAGTTCTCAGGGTTATCGCTATGGCTACACCTTC
CDR3 protein: CASSSQGYRYGYTF

clone size: .
V gene: TRBV7-2
D gene: .
J gene: TRBJ1-5
CDR3 DNA: TGTGCCAGCAGCCCGATGAGAGGCAATCAGCCCCAGCATTTT
CDR3 protein: CASSPMRGNQPQHF

clone size: few
V gene: TRBV20-1
D gene: TRBD2
J gene: TRBJ2-1
CDR3 DNA: TGCAGTGCCAAATCACCGCTAGCGGGGACCCCCGTCCGGGATGAGCAGTTCTTC
CDR3 protein: CSAKSPLAGTPVRDEQFF

clone size: few
V gene: TRBV12-3/TRBV12-4
D gene: TRBD1
J gene: TRBJ1-5
CDR3 DNA: TGTGCCATCCAGGGGACAGTTAATGGGCCCCAGCATTTT
CDR3 protein: CAIQGTVNGPQHF

clone size: .
V gene: TRBV20-1
D gene: .
J gene: TRBJ2-1
CDR3 DNA: TGCAGTGCGGCGGCAGGCGTCAATGAGCAGTTCTTC
CDR3 protein: CSAAAGVNEQFF

clone size: .
V gene: TRBV20-1
D gene: .
J gene: TRBJ2-1
CDR3 DNA: TGCAGCGCTGGGGGGGGCGATTGGGGCTACAATGAGCAGTTCTTC
CDR3 protein: CSAGGGDWGYNEQFF

clone size: .
V gene: TRBV19
D gene: .
J gene: TRBJ2-4
CDR3 DNA: TGTGCCAGTAGTATTCCTTTCGGACAAGCCAAAAACATTCAGTACTTC
CDR3 protein: CASSIPFGQAKNIQYF

clone size: .
V gene: TRBV5-1
D gene: .
J gene: TRBJ2-1
CDR3 DNA: TGCGCCGGCAGCTTGTTCCGGGGGGCACGGATTCAGCAGTTCTTC
CDR3 protein: CAGSLFRGARIQQFF

clone size: .
V gene: TRBV4-3
D gene: .
J gene: TRBJ2-3
CDR3 DNA: TGCGCCAGCAGCCAAGATCCAGCGGTTAGCACAGATACGCAGTATTTT
CDR3 protein: CASSQDPAVSTDTQYF

clone size: few
V gene: TRBV10-3
D gene: TRBD2
J gene: TRBJ2-5
CDR3 DNA: TGTGCCATCAGTGCTAGCGGGAGGCAAGAGACCCAGTACTTC
CDR3 protein: CAISASGRQETQYF

clone size: .
V gene: TRBV28
D gene: .
J gene: TRBJ2-7
CDR3 DNA: TGTGCCAGCAGTTTATCCCCTAGCGTGCTCTACGAGCAGTACTTC
CDR3 protein: CASSLSPSVLYEQYF

clone size: few
V gene: TRBV5-1
D gene: TRBD2
J gene: TRBJ2-1
CDR3 DNA: TGCGCCAGCAGCTCCAGACTAGCGGGGGGGCATGAGCAGTTCTTC
CDR3 protein: CASSSRLAGGHEQFF

clone size: few
V gene: TRBV6-5
D gene: TRBD1
J gene: TRBJ1-1
CDR3 DNA: TGTGCCGCCGGGGAGGGGGCGAGTTGGGCTGAAGCTTTCTTT
CDR3 protein: CAAGEGASWAEAFF

clone size: .
V gene: TRBV5-1
D gene: TRBD1
J gene: TRBJ2-2
CDR3 DNA: TGCGCCAGTAGCTTGTTTATCCGGGACAGTAACACCGGGGAGCTGTTTTTT
CDR3 protein: CASSLFIRDSNTGELFF

clone size: few
V gene: TRBV9
D gene: .
J gene: TRBJ2-7
CDR3 DNA: TGTGCCAGCAGCCCACGAGGGGGGGGGAGCTCCTACAATGAGCAGTACTTC
CDR3 protein: CASSPRGGGSSYNEQYF

clone size: .
V gene: TRBV10-3
D gene: .
J gene: TRBJ2-7
CDR3 DNA: TGTGCCATCCAAACGGCCTTGAGTGAGCAGTACTTC
CDR3 protein: CAIQTALSEQYF

clone size: .
V gene: TRBV7-9
D gene: TRBD1
J gene: TRBJ2-7
CDR3 DNA: TGTGCCAGCAGCTTCGGCGACAGGGCGCTATACGAGCAGTACTTC
CDR3 protein: CASSFGDRALYEQYF

clone size: .
V gene: TRBV18
D gene: .
J gene: TRBJ2-3
CDR3 DNA: TGTGCCAGCTCACCAACCGGGTCAGTCACAGATACGCAGTATTTT
CDR3 protein: CASSPTGSVTDTQYF

clone size: few
V gene: TRBV6-5
D gene: TRBD1
J gene: TRBJ1-2
CDR3 DNA: TGTGCCAGCAGTTACACGATCACAGGGGGCGCTGGGGGCTACACCTTC
CDR3 protein: CASSYTITGGAGGYTF

clone size: many
V gene: TRBV7-2
D gene: .
J gene: TRBJ2-7
CDR3 DNA: TGTGCCAGCAGCTTAGCTGTACTGACGAGCTCCTACGAGCAGTACTTC
CDR3 protein: CASSLAVLTSSYEQYF

clone size: .
V gene: TRBV5-1
D gene: TRBD1
J gene: TRBJ2-7
CDR3 DNA: TGCGCCAGCAGCTCGGAGACGGGACAGTACTACGAGCAGTACTTC
CDR3 protein: CASSSETGQYYEQYF

clone size: many
V gene: TRBV5-1
D gene: TRBD1
J gene: TRBJ2-5
CDR3 DNA: TGCGCCAGCAGCTTAACCGGGACAGTGAAAGAGACCCAGTACTTC
CDR3 protein: CASSLTGTVKETQYF

clone size: .
V gene: TRBV25-1
D gene: .
J gene: TRBJ2-1
CDR3 DNA: TGTGCCAGCAGTGATAGTGGATGGGACAATGAGCAGTTCTTC
CDR3 protein: CASSDSGWDNEQFF